This TCR beta chain emerged from a study of shared clonotypes between healthy human individuals. Study-wide findings and caveats: Depth of sequencing was expected to influence donor clonotype sharing.

Replicate PCRs from sorted subsets contained roughly 190 ng DNA, which is 30,000 to 35,000 T cell genomes. Sequenced by immunoSEQ multiplex PCR; TCRdb stores in-frame clones only, minus some. Of more than 600,000 clones in the sample, 90% to 95% are singletons; the top ten hold approximately 24%. J gave up 4 bases and V 4 bases, and 6 bases lay outside the gene matches. The CDR3 length is 16 residues. CDR1 SGDLS and CDR2 YYNGEE come from the germline V gene. On this clone itself: What it recognizes is unknown.

Terminally differentiated effector memory CD45RA+ cells were excluded from the naive CD8 cells, which were CD45RO-negative and positively selected for CCR7. This sequence was found in a man aged 25 to 40 in good health. The chain has TRBV9 and TRBJ2-3; 13 bases map to TRBD2. The sequencing input was naive CD8+ T cells sorted from blood. This CDR3 reads CASSTSGRGSADTQYF. The CDR3 region has the DNA TGTGCCAGCAGCACTAGCGGGAGGGGTTCAGCAGATACGCAGTATTTT.